The entry below describes one TCR beta chain. No antigen is known for it. The protocol was immunoSEQ multiplex PCR, while the TCRdb copy is restricted to in-frame clones and leaves out a portion. Of over 2 million clones in the sample, 85% to 95% were seen once. This sample is part of a study of shared clonotypes between healthy human individuals. Broader study findings: Lower generation probabilities were found for non-shared clonotypes than for those shared by all four donors. Between a handful of donors, naive CD4 clonotypes were shared at a level of about 5%.

The source is a young man in good health. Sequenced: naive CD4+ T cells sorted from blood. As for subset: CD45RA+ positively selected.

CDR3 in DNA: TGTGCCAGCAGTGAATGGAAGGGGGCAGATGGCTACACCTTC. Residues: CASSEWKGADGYTF. The rearrangement uses TRBV25-1 and TRBJ1-2; 7 bases agree with TRBD1. This CDR3 is built from 14 residues. Germline V lookup: CDR1 MGHDK, CDR2 SYGVNS. V lost 1 base, J lost 6 bases, and 5 bases stayed unmatched.